The present T cell receptor (beta chain) was sequenced within a study of beta chain features in type 1 diabetes. Study observations and caveats: Individuals with type 1 diabetes displayed fewer insertions and more deletions at VDJ junctions. Shortening of TCRB CDR3s, moderate but significant, appeared in all four CD4+ subsets of Type 1 diabetes patients. It was not settled here whether HLA type affects TCRB rearrangement. Compared with healthy donors, patients appeared to share more similar naive, central memory and regulatory TCRB repertoires.

The CDR3 length is 14 residues. V was pared by 3 bases and J by 0 bases, with 2 bases of the junction left unmatched. Germline V CDR1 and CDR2: SQVTM, ANQGSEA. Of the isolated RNA, all was reverse transcribed, and so the sequenced material was expressed TCRB transcripts. The data were produced by immunoSEQ multiplex PCR, yet TCRdb's version contains in-frame clones alone and is incomplete. The data contain 250,000 to 300,000 clones, around 24% of them singletons. Comments on this clone: As yet, its antigen is unknown.

This sequence originates from a young woman with type 1 diabetes. Sequenced sample: naive CD4+ T cells from blood. The genes are TRBV29-1 and TRBJ1-3, with 7 bases aligning to TRBD1. The DNA for the CDR3 is TGCAGCGTTGACGGGACAGCCTCTGGAAACACCATATATTTT. This translates into CSVDGTASGNTIYF. The variable domain in full, completed from reference TRBV29-1 and TRBJ1-3, reads SAVISQKPSRDICQRGTSLTIQCQVDSQVTMMFWYRQQPGQSLTLIATANQGSEATYESGFVIDKFPISRPNLTFSTLTVSNMSPEDSSIYLCSVDGTASGNTIYFGEGSWLTVV.